These T cell receptor beta chains were read from a single sample in a study of human T cells and chemical hapten exposure. TCRdb independently ran MiXCR on the RACE reads; one entry per CDR3 protein. The top ten hold 2.5% to 4% of the sample, which has about 98,000 distinct CDR3 sequences, about a tenth seen once. Specimen: whole blood, collected in connection with sensitization to the hapten diphenylcyclopropenone (DPC). These receptors came from a woman between 55 and 75 years old with alopecia areata. Some clones in this sample may be carry-over from other donors' samples. The CDR3 runs from the conserved cysteine through the conserved F or W. A D gene is named only where the DNA matches it firmly. Rows may omit the clone size; those that give it use once, few, many or a size class.

size	length	D	V	J	CDR3	DNA
few	13	-	TRBV7-3	TRBJ2-1	CASSLSDYNEQFF	TGTGCCAGCAGCTTATCAGATTACAATGAGCAGTTCTTC
few	16	-	TRBV5-6	TRBJ2-6	CASSPTRGPGANVLTF	TGTGCCAGCAGCCCCACACGGGGGCCTGGGGCCAACGTCCTGACTTTC
many	14	TRBD1	TRBV7-2	TRBJ2-1	CASTVTGTHNEQFF	TGTGCCAGCACCGTGACAGGGACCCACAATGAGCAGTTCTTC
many	14	-	TRBV7-8	TRBJ2-2	CASSRTVLTGELFF	TGTGCCAGCAGCCGGACGGTTCTCACCGGGGAGCTGTTTTTT
-	15	-	TRBV20-1	TRBJ2-5	CSAEDAGKDQETQYF	TGCAGTGCGGAGGATGCGGGGAAGGATCAAGAGACCCAGTACTTC
many	17	-	TRBV19	TRBJ1-2	CASSTRRQPPPNYGYTF	TGTGCCAGTAGTACCCGCCGACAGCCACCACCTAACTATGGCTACACCTTC
many	13	TRBD1	TRBV10-3	TRBJ2-5	CAIRKQGGETQYF	TGTGCCATCAGGAAACAGGGGGGAGAGACCCAGTACTTC
many	13	-	TRBV3-1	TRBJ1-2	CASSQSEIYGYTF	TGTGCCAGCAGCCAGAGTGAGATTTATGGCTACACCTTC
many	12	-	TRBV2	TRBJ2-7	CASRLTRVEQYF	TGTGCCAGCAGACTGACCCGTGTGGAGCAGTACTTC
many	14	-	TRBV7-8	TRBJ1-3	CASSLVGIGNTIYF	TGTGCCAGCAGCTTAGTAGGCATAGGAAACACCATATATTTT
-	14	TRBD1	TRBV10-2	TRBJ1-2	CASSAGTDVYGYTF	TGCGCCAGCAGTGCCGGGACAGACGTCTATGGCTACACCTTC
few	16	-	TRBV6-1	TRBJ2-2	CASSVLLSQNTGELFF	TGTGCCAGCAGTGTCCTACTGTCTCAGAACACCGGGGAGCTGTTTTTT
many	13	TRBD1	TRBV9	TRBJ2-5	CASSGSTGKTQYF	TGTGCCAGCAGCGGGTCGACAGGGAAGACCCAGTACTTC
-	16	-	TRBV5-1	TRBJ1-4	CASSLVGAGASEKLFF	TGCGCCAGCAGCTTGGTTGGGGCAGGGGCGTCGGAAAAACTGTTTTTT
-	14	TRBD1	TRBV5-6	TRBJ2-7	CASSLGTGGYEQYF	TGTGCCAGCAGCTTGGGGACAGGAGGCTACGAGCAGTACTTC
-	13	-	TRBV7-9	TRBJ1-2	CASSNDDSPGNTF	TGTGCCAGCAGCAACGACGACAGCCCCGGTAACACCTTC
many	15	TRBD1	TRBV12-3/TRBV12-4	TRBJ2-1	CASTLRQGAGNEQFF	TGTGCCAGCACCCTTAGACAGGGGGCGGGTAATGAGCAGTTCTTC
few	12	-	TRBV7-2	TRBJ2-3	CASSLALDTQYF	TGTGCCAGCAGCTTAGCTCTAGATACGCAGTATTTT
few	15	TRBD1	TRBV18	TRBJ1-6	CASSPMGQEREPLHF	TGTGCCAGCTCACCAATGGGACAGGAAAGGGAACCCCTCCACTTT
many	14	TRBD1	TRBV12-3/TRBV12-4	TRBJ1-1	CASTLTGGVSEAFF	TGTGCCAGCACCTTGACAGGGGGAGTTTCTGAAGCTTTCTTT
many	14	TRBD2	TRBV6-6	TRBJ2-1	CASSRLAGVNEQFF	TGTGCCAGCAGTAGACTAGCGGGGGTCAATGAGCAGTTCTTC
many	19	TRBD1	TRBV5-1	TRBJ1-2	CASSFPAGTAHGTSYGYTF	TGCGCCAGCAGCTTCCCCGCCGGGACAGCACACGGAACTTCCTATGGCTACACCTTC
many	14	-	TRBV4-2	TRBJ2-3	CASSRSGTADTQYF	TGTGCCAGCAGCCGATCTGGAACGGCGGATACGCAGTATTTT
many	13	-	TRBV5-4	TRBJ2-2	CASSGISAGELFF	TGTGCCAGCTCCGGGATCTCCGCCGGGGAGCTGTTTTTT
-	13	-	TRBV11-1	TRBJ1-5	CASSPHPDQPQHF	TGTGCCAGCAGCCCCCATCCTGACCAGCCCCAGCATTTT
-	15	-	TRBV7-9	TRBJ2-7	CASSAQGWVSYEQYF	TGTGCCAGCAGCGCTCAGGGGTGGGTTTCCTACGAGCAGTACTTC
many	15	TRBD2	TRBV7-6	TRBJ2-1	CASSLEAGGYNEQFF	TGTGCCAGCAGCCTAGAAGCGGGGGGCTACAATGAGCAGTTCTTC
few	13	-	TRBV7-9	TRBJ1-1	CASSRGTNTEAFF	TGTGCCAGCAGCCGGGGAACGAACACTGAAGCTTTCTTT
few	14	TRBD2	TRBV11-1	TRBJ2-3	CASSGGGFTDTQYF	TGTGCCAGCAGTGGCGGGGGTTTCACAGATACGCAGTATTTT
many	16	TRBD2	TRBV10-1	TRBJ2-7	CASSETRLAYVYEQYF	TGCGCCAGCAGTGAGACCCGACTAGCGTACGTCTACGAGCAGTACTTC
many	15	-	TRBV5-6	TRBJ2-4	CASSLSAVAKNIQYF	TGTGCCAGCAGCTTGAGTGCGGTAGCCAAAAACATTCAGTACTTC
many	14	-	TRBV7-9	TRBJ2-7	CASSLIGDHYEQYF	TGTGCCAGCAGCTTAATTGGGGACCACTACGAGCAGTACTTC
-	13	TRBD1	TRBV29-1	TRBJ1-1	CSVDQGARAEAFF	TGCAGCGTTGACCAGGGGGCGCGGGCTGAAGCTTTCTTT
many	14	-	TRBV29-1	TRBJ2-5	CSVDAGVGQETQYF	TGCAGCGTTGACGCCGGGGTGGGGCAAGAGACCCAGTACTTC
-	13	-	TRBV10-3	TRBJ2-3	CAIMSRPTDTQYF	TGTGCCATCATGAGTAGGCCCACAGATACGCAGTATTTT
few	14	TRBD2	TRBV29-1	TRBJ2-3	CSADIAGSTDTQYF	TGCAGCGCCGATATAGCGGGGAGCACAGATACGCAGTATTTT
few	17	-	TRBV7-3	TRBJ1-2	CASSLTRTTGTFYGYTF	TGTGCCAGCAGCTTAACAAGAACAACCGGGACCTTCTATGGCTACACCTTC
-	13	-	TRBV24-1	TRBJ2-1	CATSDSWGDEQFF	TGTGCCACCAGTGATTCATGGGGCGATGAGCAGTTCTTC
many	15	-	TRBV2	TRBJ2-1	CATTIQLGQYNEQFF	TGTGCCACAACAATCCAGCTAGGCCAATACAATGAGCAGTTCTTC
-	15	TRBD1	TRBV10-2	TRBJ1-2	CASNPGQGANYGYTF	TGCGCCAGCAACCCGGGACAGGGAGCTAACTATGGCTACACCTTC
few	17	TRBD2	TRBV18	TRBJ2-7	CASSSIGLAVGTYEQYF	TGTGCCAGCTCATCTATAGGACTAGCGGTCGGGACCTACGAGCAGTACTTC
-	13	-	TRBV7-3	TRBJ1-2	CASSIGTGYGYTF	TGTGCCAGCAGCATCGGAACGGGCTATGGCTACACCTTC
many	13	-	TRBV27	TRBJ1-2	CASSSGANYGYTF	TGTGCCAGCAGTTCGGGGGCTAACTATGGCTACACCTTC
-	16	TRBD1	TRBV5-4	TRBJ2-7	CASRSSGTGGFYEQYF	TGTGCCAGCAGATCTTCCGGGACAGGGGGCTTCTACGAGCAGTACTTC